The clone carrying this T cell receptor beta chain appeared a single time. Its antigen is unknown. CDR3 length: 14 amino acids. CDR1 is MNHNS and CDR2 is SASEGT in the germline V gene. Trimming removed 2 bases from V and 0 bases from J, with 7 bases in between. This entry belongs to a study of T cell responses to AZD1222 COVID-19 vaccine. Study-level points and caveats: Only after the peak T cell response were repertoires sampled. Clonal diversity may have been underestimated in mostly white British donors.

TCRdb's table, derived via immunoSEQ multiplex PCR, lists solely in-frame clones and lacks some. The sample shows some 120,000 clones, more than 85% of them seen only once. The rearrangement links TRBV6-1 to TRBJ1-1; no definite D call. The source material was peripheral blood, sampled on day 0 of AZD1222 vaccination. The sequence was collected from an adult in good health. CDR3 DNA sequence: TGTGCCAGCAGTGAACGAGGCATGAACACTGAAGCTTTCTTT. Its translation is CASSERGMNTEAFF.